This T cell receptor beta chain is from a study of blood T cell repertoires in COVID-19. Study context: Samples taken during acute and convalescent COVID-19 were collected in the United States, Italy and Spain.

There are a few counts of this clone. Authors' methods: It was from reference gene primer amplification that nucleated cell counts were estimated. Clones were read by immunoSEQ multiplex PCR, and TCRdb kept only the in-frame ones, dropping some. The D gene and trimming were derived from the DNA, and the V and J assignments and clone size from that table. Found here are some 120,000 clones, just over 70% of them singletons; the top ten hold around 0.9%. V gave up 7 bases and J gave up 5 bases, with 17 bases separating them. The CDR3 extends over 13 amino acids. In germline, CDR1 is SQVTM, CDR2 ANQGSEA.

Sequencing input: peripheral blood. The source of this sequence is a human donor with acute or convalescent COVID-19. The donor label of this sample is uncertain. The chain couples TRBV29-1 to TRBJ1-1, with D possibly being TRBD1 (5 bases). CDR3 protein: CSARRGGRTEAFF. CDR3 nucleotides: TGCAGCGCACGGCGGGGGGGAAGGACTGAAGCTTTCTTT.